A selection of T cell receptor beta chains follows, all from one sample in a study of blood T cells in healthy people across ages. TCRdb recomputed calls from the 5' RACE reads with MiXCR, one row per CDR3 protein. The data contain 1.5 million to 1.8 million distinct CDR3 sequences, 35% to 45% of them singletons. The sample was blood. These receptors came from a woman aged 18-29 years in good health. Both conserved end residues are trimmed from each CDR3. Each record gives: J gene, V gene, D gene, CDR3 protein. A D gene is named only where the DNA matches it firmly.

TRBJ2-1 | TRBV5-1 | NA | ASSLATGEGRQQF
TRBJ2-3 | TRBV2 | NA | ASSEGLSSHTDTQY
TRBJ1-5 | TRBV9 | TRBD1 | ASSAGQGNQPQH
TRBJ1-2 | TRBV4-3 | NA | ASSQAQECGYT
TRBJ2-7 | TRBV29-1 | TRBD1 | SVATGDMAYEQY
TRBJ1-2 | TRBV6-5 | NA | ASSTGGLDYGYT
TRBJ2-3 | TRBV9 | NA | ASSESRHTDTQY
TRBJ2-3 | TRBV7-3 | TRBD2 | ASSLNPAGGKADTQY
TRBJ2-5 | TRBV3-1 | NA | ASSPRGSQTQY
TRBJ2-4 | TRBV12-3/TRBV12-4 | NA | ASARGASNIQY
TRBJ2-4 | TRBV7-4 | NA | ASSPRTELAKNIQY
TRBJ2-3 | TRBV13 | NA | ASSSSDRRTDTQY
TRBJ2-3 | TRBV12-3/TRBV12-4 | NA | ASSFSGAGDTQY
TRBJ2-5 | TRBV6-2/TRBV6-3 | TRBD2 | ASSRPTSGRSETQY
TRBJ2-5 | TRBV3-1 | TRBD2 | ASSQALAVDEQY
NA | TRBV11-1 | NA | ASSLRPGETQY
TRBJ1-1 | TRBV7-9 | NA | ASSETDTEAF
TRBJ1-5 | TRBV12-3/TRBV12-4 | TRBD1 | ASSLGRGLNQPQH
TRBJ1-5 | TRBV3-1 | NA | ASSQEQFSGQHRVNQPQH
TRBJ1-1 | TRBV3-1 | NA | ASSQGAAVRMDTEAF
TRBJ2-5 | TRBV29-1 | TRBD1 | SVGGGQGTGTQY
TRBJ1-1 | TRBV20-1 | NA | SARDRPGGEAF
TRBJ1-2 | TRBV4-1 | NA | ASSHANTGMDGYT
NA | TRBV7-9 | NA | ASSKAESGDYEQY
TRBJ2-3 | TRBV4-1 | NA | ASSQVNLGFDTQY
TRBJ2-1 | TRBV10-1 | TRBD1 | ASSDRTGRNNEQF
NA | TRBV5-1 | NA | ASSLLGAPSYNEQY
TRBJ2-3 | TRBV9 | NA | ASSPRSGDTQY
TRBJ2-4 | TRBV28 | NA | ASSLVIQY
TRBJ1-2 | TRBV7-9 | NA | ACSSIGGRHGYT
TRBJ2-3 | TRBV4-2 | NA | ASSQVRLEDTQY
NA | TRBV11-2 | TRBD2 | ATTVAGSYEQY
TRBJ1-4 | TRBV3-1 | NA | ASSQDAGANEKLF
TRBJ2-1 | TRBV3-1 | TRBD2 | ASSQLGTSGTFSYNEQF